The 5 T cell receptor beta chains below come from one sample, sequenced in a study of blood T cell repertoires in COVID-19. Here immunoSEQ multiplex PCR was the method, and the copy in TCRdb shows in-frame clones only, minus some. This table holds 250,000 or so clones, roughly 85% found once. The sequenced material came from PBMCs or T cells enriched from blood (not recorded which). The receptors originated from a woman aged 45-65 years who had recovered from COVID-19.

The chain joins TRBV5-1 to TRBJ2-3; TRBD2 matches at 10 bases. V lost 0 bases, J lost 7 bases, and 8 bases stayed unmatched. The CDR3 runs to 16 residues. From germline, CDR1 is SGHRS and CDR2 YFSETQ. CDR3 sequence reads: CASSLASGRALNTQYF. The CDR3 region has the DNA TGCGCCAGCAGCTTGGCCAGCGGGAGGGCCTTAAATACGCAGTATTTT.

The chain joins TRBV28 to TRBJ2-7; D perhaps matches TRBD2 (7 bases). V was cut by 7 bases and J by 3 bases, with 16 bases left in between. The germline gives CDR1 MDHEN, CDR2 SYDVKM. This CDR3 has 14 amino acids. The CDR3 sequence: CASIQGGENYEQYF. In DNA form, the CDR3 reads TGTGCCAGCATCCAAGGGGGGGAAAACTACGAGCAGTACTTC.

The chain links TRBV5-5 to TRBJ1-5, with 12 bases identical to TRBD1. J was trimmed by 3 bases and V by 4 bases; bases with no gene match: 5. Per germline, CDR1 SGHKS and CDR2 YYEKEE (reference sequence). There are 16 residues in the CDR3. In DNA form, the CDR3 reads TGTGCCAGCAGCGGGGGGACAGGGGGCACCAATCAGCCCCAGCATTTT. Translated: CASSGGTGGTNQPQHF.

The chain joins TRBV13 to TRBJ1-6; the D is unclear. Germline assignment: CDR1 PRHDT and CDR2 FYEKMQ (reference sequence). The CDR3 loop spans 15 amino acids. V lost 1 base to trimming and J lost 10 bases, with 14 bases between them. In nucleotides, the CDR3 is TGTGCCAGCAGCTTAGTACGAGGATTGGAGTCACCCCTCCACTTT. This translates into CASSLVRGLESPLHF.

This sequence joins TRBV7-6 and TRBJ2-1, with D maybe TRBD2 (6 bases). Germline V CDR1 and CDR2: SGHVS, FNYEAQ. The CDR3 runs to 14 residues. The germline V and J ends were trimmed by 1 base and 3 bases, with 7 bases remaining between them. CDR3 sequence: CASSLGGIYNEQFF. Written as DNA, the CDR3 is TGTGCCAGCAGCTTAGGCGGGATCTACAATGAGCAGTTCTTC.